This T cell receptor (beta chain) was recorded in a study of blood T cell repertoires in COVID-19. The authors' processing: By means of reference gene primer amplification, nucleated cell counts were estimated. Profiled with immunoSEQ multiplex PCR; TCRdb holds only in-frame clones, not every one. V, J and clone size are taken as reported in that table, and D and trimming were inferred from the DNA itself. Here the sample spans 360,000 or so clones, 83% being singletons. V was shortened by 6 bases and J by 0 bases, with 15 bases between the two germline ends. Germline CDR1 and CDR2: MDHEN and SYDVKM. The CDR3 contains 15 residues. This clone occurred a few times.

The TCR originated in a woman aged 50 to 60 who had recovered from COVID-19. Sequencing used PBMCs or T cells enriched from blood (not recorded which). The chain is built from TRBV28 and TRBJ2-7; D is perhaps TRBD1 (6 bases). This chain's CDR3 is CASSPLQGLSYEQYF. The CDR3 coding sequence is TGTGCCAGCAGCCCCCTCCAGGGGCTCTCCTACGAGCAGTACTTC.